This T cell receptor beta chain was documented in a study of T cell responses to AZD1222 COVID-19 vaccine (dated by TCRdb to the early 2020s). Turning to the overall study: TCR sequencing covered approximately 230 trial participants: 200 to 220 given two doses of AZD1222 and around 26 given two doses of MenACWY control vaccine. Enrollment into the trials was organized by age into subgroups of 18-55, 56-69 and 70-plus years, and those subgroups contained approximately 150, 30 and 60 TCR-sequenced participants, respectively.

Read against the paper, the sample's time point label means: about 28 days (+/-7) after the second vaccine dose. What the treatment or condition label conveys for this sample: meningococcal conjugate vaccine given as trial control. Vaccinee samples were obtained from the UK trials COV001 and COV002, which included a single-blind randomized controlled phase 2/3 trial of AZD1222 (ChAdOx1 nCoV-19) in healthy adults. Trial participant PBMC samples were collected at day 0 and day 28 after the second dose for TCRbeta chain sequencing. According to the germline V gene, CDR1 reads SGHVS and CDR2 reads FQNEAQ. From the cysteine up to the phenylalanine, the CDR3 has a length of 15 residues. Solely the CDR3 DNA is kept, with 45 bases framed from the first base. V drops 1 base and J drops 9 bases, leaving 13 bases in between. General study outcomes and caveats: Reportedly, almost half of the unique spike-specific TCRs recognized epitopes lying outside the regions that are mutated in the B.1.351 and B.1.1.7 variants. Because no day 14 peak-response samples were available, repertoires were characterized only after the peak T cell response. The 56-69-year group was small, and its depth increase did not reach significance, likely because of low power. Spike-specific TCR breadth and depth rose significantly after two AZD1222 doses compared with day 0 and with MenACWY recipients. Participants were mostly white British and included more females than males, and it was suggested by the authors that clonal diversity may have been underestimated. The whole spike protein was spanned by vaccine-associated CD4 TCRs, and dominant responses were seen in regions 160-218 and 743-854. Only six AZD1222 recipients were SARS-CoV-2 seropositive at baseline, limiting conclusions about previously exposed vaccinees.

The CDR3 regions of human TCRbeta chains were analyzed by immunosequencing. The study's own analysis went as follows. Repertoire TCRs were checked for matches against a reference library of SARS-CoV-2-specific TCRs that had been generated using the MIRA antigen-specificity platform. Breadth was defined as the fraction of unique TCRs that were SARS-CoV-2-associated, and depth was defined as the fraction of total T cells that were SARS-CoV-2-associated. Each spike-specific TCR was assigned to its reactive spike region and to a CD4 or CD8 class using the MIRA data. Log10-transformed breadth and depth values were compared by one-way ANOVA with Sidak's multiple comparisons tests. TCRdb carries this immuneACCESS record with in-frame sequences only. Its versions omit some clonotypes, under half of them owing to an unresolved V gene in the studies checked, with the rest unexplained. V, J and clone size are taken as reported in that table, and D and trimming were inferred from the DNA itself. Across this sample there are approximately 100,000 clones, with roughly 86% seen only once. The ten largest clones capture over 3% of the sample.

Remarks on this clone: This clone's antigen is unknown. No qualities accompany the bases; no much larger clone lies one base away.

The chain links TRBV7-8 with TRBJ1-6, and TRBD1 may be the D gene, going by 5 matching bases. The sample here was peripheral blood, taken 28 days after the second dose of the MenACWY control vaccine. The receptor comes from an adult who received the MenACWY meningococcal vaccine as a control. The DNA sequence is TGTGCCAGCAGCTTAGAGGGGCGCCTTTCTTCACCCCTCCACTTT. It specifies CASSLEGRLSSPLHF.